The sequence of this TCR beta chain was determined in a study of T cell responses to AZD1222 COVID-19 vaccine. Study-level information: Samples with a second dose at about 4 or about 12 weeks were pooled together.

The table came from immunoSEQ multiplex PCR; TCRdb's copy has only in-frame clones and leaves some out. The sample lists roughly 120,000 clones, around nine tenths seen once, with more than 2.5% in the top ten. The CDR3 is 17 amino acids. Germline V gene sequence: CDR1 MNHEY, CDR2 SMNVEV (reference sequence). Trimming stripped 2 bases from V and 7 bases from J, with 23 bases between. About this clone itself: Its specificity is unknown.

Study-wide points: Spike-specific TCR breadth and depth both grew after two AZD1222 doses. Regions 160-218 and 743-854 held dominance among vaccine-associated CD4 TCRs, which spanned spike.

The clonotype was recovered from an adult in good health. The starting material was peripheral blood, obtained on day 0 of AZD1222 vaccination. The genes are TRBV27 and TRBJ1-1; possibly TRBD1 for D (5 bases). The CDR3 region is CASSLVRTSGRANEAFF. CDR3 DNA sequence: TGTGCCAGCAGTTTAGTTAGGACCTCAGGCAGGGCCAATGAAGCTTTCTTT.